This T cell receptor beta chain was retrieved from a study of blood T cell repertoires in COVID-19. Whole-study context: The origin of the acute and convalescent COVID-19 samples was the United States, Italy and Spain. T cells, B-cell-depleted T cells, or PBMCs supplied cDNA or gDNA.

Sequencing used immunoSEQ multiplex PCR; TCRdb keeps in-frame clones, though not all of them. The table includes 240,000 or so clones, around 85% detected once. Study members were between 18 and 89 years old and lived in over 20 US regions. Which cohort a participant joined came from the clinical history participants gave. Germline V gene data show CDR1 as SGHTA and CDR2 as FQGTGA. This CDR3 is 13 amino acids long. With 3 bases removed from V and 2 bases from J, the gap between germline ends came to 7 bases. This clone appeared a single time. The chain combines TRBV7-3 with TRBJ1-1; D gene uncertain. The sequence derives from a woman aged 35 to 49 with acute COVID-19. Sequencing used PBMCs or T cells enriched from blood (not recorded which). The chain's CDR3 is CASSFDINTEAFF. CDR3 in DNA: TGTGCCAGCAGCTTCGACATTAACACTGAAGCTTTCTTT.